The rows below give T cell receptor beta chains drawn from one sample of a study of cytomegalovirus exposure and HLA in healthy donors. Only in-frame clones appear in the TCRdb table, and some are missing; sequencing was by immunoSEQ multiplex PCR. With 70,000 to 100,000 clones in the sample, the ten largest clones hold 3.5% to 4%. Sequencing input: PBMCs. The source of these receptors is a man younger than 35 in good health and CMV-seropositive. The CDR3 runs from the conserved cysteine through the conserved F or W. Fields, in order: D gene, CDR3 length, J gene, V gene, CDR3 protein, CDR3 DNA. D genes are given only for firm matches.

NA	14	TRBJ1-2	TRBV5-6	CASSLGTGFSGYTF	TGTGCCAGCAGCTTGGGAACAGGCTTTAGTGGCTACACCTTC
NA	13	TRBJ2-5	TRBV19	CASSITRREAQYF	TGTGCCAGTAGTATAACTCGCCGAGAGGCCCAGTACTTC
NA	11	TRBJ1-2	TRBV29-1	CSTLEEPRYTF	TGCAGCACCCTAGAGGAACCGCGCTACACCTTC
NA	13	TRBJ1-2	TRBV6-1	CASSAIVRQALFF	TGTGCCAGCAGTGCCATAGTACGACAGGCGCTTTTCTTC
TRBD1	16	TRBJ2-7	TRBV7-8	CASSLDRAMRPYEQYF	TGTGCCAGCAGCTTGGACAGGGCAATGAGGCCCTACGAGCAGTACTTC
NA	13	TRBJ1-1	TRBV28	CASSFGGLIEAFF	TGTGCCAGCAGTTTTGGAGGGCTGATTGAAGCTTTCTTT
NA	14	TRBJ1-2	TRBV6-1	CASSDLDRNYGYTF	TGTGCCAGCAGTGATCTCGACAGGAACTATGGCTACACCTTC
TRBD1	14	TRBJ2-5	TRBV6-5	CASSLQGGRETQYF	TGTGCCAGCAGCTTACAGGGGGGCCGTGAGACCCAGTACTTC
TRBD1	20	TRBJ1-6	TRBV18	CASSPRNDRGLTGRNSPLHF	TGTGCCAGCTCACCTAGGAACGACCGTGGGCTGACAGGGCGGAATTCACCCCTCCACTTT
TRBD2	14	TRBJ2-7	TRBV9	CASSASGGAYEQYF	TGTGCCAGCAGCGCTAGCGGGGGGGCCTACGAGCAGTACTTC
NA	14	TRBJ2-3	TRBV2	CASSEIISTDTQYF	TGTGCCAGCAGTGAAATTATTAGCACAGATACGCAGTATTTT
NA	17	TRBJ1-5	TRBV28	CASSLFTIFDSNQPQHF	TGTGCCAGCAGTTTATTCACTATATTCGATAGCAATCAGCCCCAGCATTTT
TRBD2	14	TRBJ2-7	TRBV25-1	CASLRLAGVSEQYF	TGTGCCAGCCTTAGACTAGCGGGAGTAAGCGAGCAGTACTTC
NA	16	TRBJ2-7	TRBV28	CASSSQGPPIPYEQYF	TGTGCCAGCAGTTCCCAGGGGCCTCCAATACCCTACGAGCAGTACTTC
TRBD1	16	TRBJ2-7	TRBV4-1	CASSVRDRGNLGEQYF	TGCGCCAGCAGCGTACGGGACAGGGGGAACCTTGGCGAGCAGTACTTC
TRBD1	15	TRBJ1-1	TRBV28	CASSQPGTVNTEAFF	TGTGCCAGCAGTCAACCCGGGACAGTAAACACTGAAGCTTTCTTT
NA	17	TRBJ2-7	TRBV4-1	CASSQTVLLGASYEQYF	TGCGCCAGCAGCCAAACCGTCCTGCTTGGAGCCTCCTACGAGCAGTACTTC
TRBD2	19	TRBJ2-1	TRBV14	CASSQGLLTSGRKRNEQFF	TGTGCCAGCAGCCAAGGCCTTTTGACTAGCGGGAGAAAGAGGAATGAGCAGTTCTTC
TRBD1	21	TRBJ1-5	TRBV12-5	CASGSLPLTGVADYSNQPQHF	TGTGCTAGTGGTTCATTACCACTAACAGGGGTAGCGGACTATAGCAATCAGCCCCAGCATTTT
TRBD1	14	TRBJ1-3	TRBV2	CASIIRGLGNTIYF	TGTGCCAGCATAATAAGGGGGCTTGGAAACACCATATATTTT
TRBD1	13	TRBJ1-2	TRBV27	CASSITGGYGYTF	TGTGCCAGCAGTATAACAGGGGGCTATGGCTACACCTTC
NA	15	TRBJ2-1	TRBV7-2	CASSLKSYELWEQFF	TGTGCCAGCAGCTTAAAGTCCTATGAGCTCTGGGAGCAGTTCTTC
NA	11	TRBJ2-2	TRBV2	CAIRGAGELFF	TGTGCCATCCGCGGGGCCGGGGAGCTGTTTTTT
NA	15	TRBJ2-7	TRBV16	CASSQSIQGYHEQYF	TGTGCCAGCAGCCAATCCATCCAGGGCTACCACGAGCAGTACTTC
TRBD1	16	TRBJ1-2	TRBV19	CASKKRTGQGQSGYTF	TGTGCCAGTAAAAAACGCACCGGACAGGGGCAATCTGGCTACACCTTC
TRBD1	14	TRBJ1-2	TRBV6-5	CATLHPGQAGGYTF	TGTGCCACCCTACACCCGGGACAGGCAGGTGGCTACACCTTC
TRBD1	15	TRBJ2-1	TRBV25-1	CASSDRDRGNNEQFF	TGTGCCAGCAGTGATCGGGACAGGGGCAACAATGAGCAGTTCTTC
NA	14	TRBJ2-2	TRBV9	CASSVATGTGELFF	TGTGCCAGCAGCGTAGCTACAGGCACCGGGGAGCTGTTTTTT
NA	15	TRBJ1-2	TRBV27	CASSLTGTSGYGYTF	TGTGCCAGCAGTTTAACAGGGACCTCAGGATATGGCTACACCTTC
TRBD1	15	TRBJ2-7	TRBV5-6	CASSLTGGGPYEQYF	TGTGCCAGTTCCTTGACAGGGGGCGGCCCCTACGAGCAGTACTTC
TRBD1	15	TRBJ1-2	TRBV5-6	CASSLAGQEGYGYTF	TGTGCCAGCAGCTTGGCCGGACAGGAGGGCTATGGCTACACCTTC
NA	16	TRBJ2-3	TRBV1	CTSSRGRAGDTDTQYF	TGCACCAGCAGCCGGGGGAGAGCGGGAGACACAGATACGCAGTATTTT
NA	12	TRBJ1-2	TRBV5-1	CASRGGAYGYTF	TGCGCCAGCAGGGGGGGGGCGTATGGCTACACCTTC
TRBD2	15	TRBJ2-3	TRBV18	CASSLAGSGTDTQYF	TGTGCCAGCTCGCTAGCGGGGTCAGGAACAGATACGCAGTATTTT
NA	14	TRBJ2-4	TRBV2	CASSAGIAKNIQYF	TGTGCCAGCAGTGCGGGGATAGCCAAAAACATTCAGTACTTC
TRBD2	15	TRBJ2-5	TRBV6-5	CASSLSSGALQEQYF	TGTGCCAGCAGTCTATCTAGCGGGGCCCTTCAAGAGCAGTACTTC
NA	13	TRBJ1-2	TRBV6-1	CASTASANYGYTF	TGTGCCAGCACTGCCTCAGCTAACTATGGCTACACCTTC
TRBD2	16	TRBJ2-3	TRBV5-1	CASSFGSGGDTDTQYF	TGCGCCAGCAGCTTTGGTAGCGGGGGGGACACAGATACGCAGTATTTT
NA	15	TRBJ1-3	TRBV7-6	CASSIGPGSGNTIYF	TGTGCCAGCAGTATTGGGCCAGGATCTGGAAACACCATATATTTT
TRBD2	14	TRBJ2-1	TRBV7-6	CASSLRGASNEQFF	TGTGCCAGCAGCTTGCGGGGGGCCTCGAATGAGCAGTTCTTC
NA	11	TRBJ1-1	TRBV28	CALQGDMGAFF	TGTGCCCTCCAAGGGGACATGGGGGCTTTCTTT
TRBD1	14	TRBJ1-3	TRBV7-2	CASSTDRAGNTIYF	TGTGCCAGCAGCACAGACAGGGCTGGAAACACCATATATTTT
TRBD1	15	TRBJ1-2	TRBV7-2	CASSSPAGGYYGYTF	TGTGCCAGCAGCTCGCCGGCAGGGGGATACTATGGCTACACCTTC
NA	17	TRBJ1-1	TRBV7-2	CAQSSFGSGDRGTEAFF	TGTGCCCAAAGCAGCTTCGGGAGTGGGGATCGGGGCACTGAAGCTTTCTTT
NA	14	TRBJ1-4	TRBV7-3	CASSPSGVNEKLFF	TGTGCCAGCAGCCCCTCAGGGGTTAATGAAAAACTGTTTTTT
TRBD1	16	TRBJ1-6	TRBV5-1	CASSPLQGQNNSPLHF	TGCGCCAGCAGCCCCCTCCAGGGACAGAATAATTCACCCCTCCACTTT